Here is one T cell receptor beta chain with its context. Its antigen remains unknown. The PCR was carried out with 60 Vbeta primers and 13 Jbeta primers. Generated by immunoSEQ multiplex PCR, the TCRdb table keeps only in-frame clones and is missing some. The sample has some 110,000 clones; more than 80% are singletons. The germline V gene encodes CDR1 MNHEY and CDR2 SVGAGI. V was shortened by 2 bases and J by 2 bases, with 11 bases between the two germline ends. The CDR3 loop spans 15 amino acids. The sample originates from a study of cytomegalovirus exposure and HLA in healthy donors. Study-wide points: Researchers reported in a later analysis that common viral pathogens appeared linked to several top clusters. Based on reports, TCR beta sequences accurately predicted HLA-A and HLA-B alleles for most subjects. Researchers counted around 150 TCR beta chains as cytomegalovirus-associated.

Sequencing used PBMCs. The chain is built from TRBV6-5 and TRBJ2-3; TRBD1 is a possible D gene (6 bases). The TCR comes from a man aged 18 to 29 in good health and CMV-seronegative. As DNA, the CDR3 is TGTGCCAGCAGTTACAGGGGGAAATACACAGATACGCAGTATTTT. Its translation: CASSYRGKYTDTQYF.